This T cell receptor (beta chain) was sequenced for a study of blood T cell repertoires in COVID-19. In this sample, this clone turned up once. As originally analysed: Scientists estimated how many nucleated cells there were by amplifying reference gene primers. Generated by immunoSEQ multiplex PCR, the TCRdb table keeps only in-frame clones and is missing some. For V, J and clone size, that table is used; D and trimming come from the DNA. The repertoire has around 170,000 clones, roughly 90% of them found once; the top ten carry approximately 2.9%. The sequencing sample was made of peripheral blood. This receptor was taken from a man aged 55-75 years with acute or convalescent COVID-19.

The CDR3 region has the DNA TGTGCCTTATCCCCCCGGGGGAAGAACACTGAAGCTTTCTTT. Protein: CALSPRGKNTEAFF. This sequence joins TRBV30 and TRBJ1-1; D perhaps matches TRBD1 (5 bases). Germline V lookup: CDR1 GTSNPN, CDR2 SVGIG (reference sequence). The length of the CDR3 is 14 residues. The V end lost 7 bases, the J end lost 1 base, and 16 bases lay between the germline ends.